This TCR beta chain came from a study of T cell changes during pregnancy in multiple sclerosis. Generated by immunoSEQ multiplex PCR, the TCRdb table keeps only in-frame clones and is missing some. This sample has tens of thousands of clones, with around 93% found just once. CDR1 MNHNY and CDR2 SVGAGI come from the germline V gene (reference sequence). Trimming took 5 bases from V and 7 from J, leaving 8 bases between them. The CDR3 extends over 11 amino acids. Sequenced here: peripheral blood, sampled in the second trimester of pregnancy. The chain couples TRBV6-6 to TRBJ1-1; a possible D gene is TRBD1 (5 bases). This TCR was sampled from a female donor with multiple sclerosis, enrolled in a pregnancy study. CDR3 in DNA: TGTGCCAGCAGTGACAGAATTGAAGCTTTCTTT. It encodes CASSDRIEAFF.